Below are 29 T cell receptor beta chains sequenced from a single sample in a study of PD-1 blockade in classical Hodgkin lymphoma. Only in-frame clones appear in the TCRdb table, and some are missing; sequencing was by immunoSEQ multiplex PCR. The data show 7,500 to 8,500 clones, 85% to 90% seen once. In every patient, relapse followed autologous stem cell transplantation, while exposure to brentuximab vedotin differed. By magnetic negative selection, CD8+ T cells were isolated from the thawed PBMCs. Sequenced here: CD8+ T cells from blood, sampled at baseline. These receptor sequences come from a human donor with classical Hodgkin lymphoma.

V and J are TRBV18 and TRBJ2-5; 8 bases match TRBD2. CDR1 is KGHSH, CDR2 LQKENI, per germline. Unmatched junction bases numbered 11, after V lost 6 bases and J lost 5 bases. CDR3 length: 15 amino acids. The CDR3 DNA reads as TGTGCCAGCTCCCCTGGCTCAGCGGGAGTGGAGACCCAGTACTTC. Translated, it gives CASSPGSAGVETQYF.

The chain carries TRBV30 and TRBJ2-1; no definite D call. Trimming took off 3 bases at V and 2 bases at J, with 5 bases between the two ends. This CDR3 contains 12 residues. Germline V gene data show CDR1 as GTSNPN and CDR2 as SVGIG (reference sequence). Here the CDR3 DNA reads TGTGCCTGGAGCGGAACCTACAATGAGCAGTTCTTC. This codes for CAWSGTYNEQFF.

V gene TRBV11-2 combines with J gene TRBJ2-7; D is perhaps TRBD2 (5 bases). V lost 2 bases and J 1 base, leaving 9 bases between the germline ends. This CDR3 comprises 14 residues. CDR1 SGHAT and CDR2 FQNNGV come from the germline V gene. The CDR3 bases are TGTGCCAGCAGCTTACTTCCGGGGTCCTACGAGCAGTACTTC. This sequence encodes CASSLLPGSYEQYF.

The chain uses TRBV10-3 and TRBJ2-3; D remains unclear. V was cut by 10 bases and J by 0 bases, with 14 bases left in between. The CDR3 has 14 residues. Per germline, CDR1 ENHRY and CDR2 SYGVKD. The CDR3 nucleotides are TGTGCCACCAAGACCGACCTGAGCACAGATACGCAGTATTTT. Residues: CATKTDLSTDTQYF.

This clone is a singleton in its sample. The chain uses TRBV28 and TRBJ2-7; 9 positions match TRBD2. V lost 3 bases and J lost 3; bases outside the gene matches: 6. This CDR3 is built from 15 residues. Germline CDR1 MDHEN, CDR2 SYDVKM. CDR3 residues: CASSFGGRGVYEQYF. CDR3 bases: TGTGCCAGCAGTTTTGGCGGGAGGGGGGTCTACGAGCAGTACTTC.

The J gene is TRBJ2-7, the V gene TRBV2; D might be TRBD2 (5 bases). Per the germline V gene, CDR1 is SNHLY and CDR2 is FYNNEI. Trimming left V 8 bases short and J 2 bases short, with 10 bases between. The CDR3 sequence is 12 residues long. The CDR3 DNA follows: TGTGCCAGCGCCAGGAGGCCCTACGAGCAGTACTTC. Protein product: CASARRPYEQYF.

The genes are TRBV6-1 and TRBJ2-7, with 12 bases matching TRBD2. V shed 2 bases and J 3 bases; nucleotides not matched to a gene: 11. The CDR3 consists of 18 residues. The germline V gene has CDR1 MNHNS and CDR2 SASEGT. The CDR3 loop reads CASSEFGVWTSGNYEQYF. The CDR3 DNA sequence: TGTGCCAGCAGTGAATTTGGGGTTTGGACTAGCGGGAACTACGAGCAGTACTTC.

V is TRBV7-3 and J is TRBJ2-7; D call uncertain. Germline CDR1 SGHTA, CDR2 FQGTGA. The CDR3 has 13 residues. V lost 1 base and J lost 3, with 7 bases in between. Here the CDR3 reads CASSLNPNYEQYF. In DNA, the CDR3 is TGTGCCAGCAGCTTAAATCCTAACTACGAGCAGTACTTC. Full variable domain (remainder filled in from reference TRBV7-3 and TRBJ2-7): GAGVSQTPSNKVTEKGKYVELRCDPISGHTALYWYRQSLGQGPEFLIYFQGTGAADDSGLPNDRFFAVRPEGSVSTLKIQRTERGDSAVYLCASSLNPNYEQYFGPGTRLTVT.

The chain combines TRBV27 with TRBJ2-7; 8 bases fit TRBD1. The V gene end was trimmed by 2 bases and the J gene end by 0 bases; junction bases not matched to a gene: 6. Germline values: CDR1 MNHEY, CDR2 SMNVEV (reference sequence). The CDR3 covers 16 residues. The CDR3 DNA follows: TGTGCCAGCAGTTTAGATAGGGACAGGAGCTCCTACGAGCAGTACTTC. Its translation: CASSLDRDRSSYEQYF.

The genes are TRBV7-9 and TRBJ2-7, with 11 bases matching TRBD1. The V gene's germline CDR1 is SEHNR and CDR2 FQNEAQ (reference sequence). This CDR3 contains 12 residues. The junction had 5 bases not matched to a gene; V was cut back by 11 bases and J by 5 bases. CDR3 residues: CAGGQGADEQYF. CDR3 in DNA: TGTGCCGGAGGACAGGGGGCAGACGAGCAGTACTTC.

This clone was seen once. The chain links TRBV9 to TRBJ2-1, with 8 positions matching TRBD2. The CDR3 is made up of 16 amino acids. V dropped 3 bases and J dropped 0; count of bases not matched to a gene: 5. The germline V gene has CDR1 SGDLS and CDR2 YYNGEE. For the CDR3, the DNA is TGTGCCAGCAGCGCGACTAGCGCGCACTCCTACAATGAGCAGTTCTTC. Translating gives CASSATSAHSYNEQFF.

The V and J genes are TRBV6-6 and TRBJ2-1; 7 bases fit TRBD2. Trimming removed 9 bases from V and 10 bases from J; junction bases left unmatched: 3. Looked up from germline, CDR1 is MNHNY and CDR2 is SVGAGI (reference sequence). The CDR3 spans 10 residues. CDR3 loop: CASQAGEQFF. CDR3 sequence (DNA): TGTGCCAGTCAAGCGGGGGAGCAGTTCTTC.

The DNA for the CDR3 is TGTGCCAGCAGTGAACCCAGAAAGAACACTGAAGCTTTCTTT. Protein sequence: CASSEPRKNTEAFF. The gene calls are TRBV2 and TRBJ1-1; D is unresolved. This CDR3 region has 14 residues. The germline CDR1 and CDR2 sequences are SNHLY and FYNNEI. Trimming pared 2 bases from V and 1 base from J, leaving 8 bases between.

The chain recombines TRBV7-8 with TRBJ2-7; D is unresolved. This CDR3 is built from 14 residues. V was cut by 1 base and J by 4 bases, with 11 bases left in between. Looked up from germline, CDR1 is SGHVS and CDR2 is FQNEAQ. The CDR3 loop reads CASSLGGYYYEQYF. CDR3 nucleotides: TGTGCCAGCAGCTTAGGTGGCTATTATTACGAGCAGTACTTC.

The chain joins TRBV14 to TRBJ2-1; no firm D call. V gave up 2 bases and J gave up 3 bases, with 11 bases separating them. Germline CDR1 SGHDN, CDR2 FVKESK. This CDR3 has 15 amino acids. The CDR3 loop is CASSQPKSHYNEQFF. The DNA of the CDR3 is TGTGCCAGCAGCCAACCTAAGTCCCACTACAATGAGCAGTTCTTC.

The CDR3 reads CASSFLQGLEAFF. The CDR3 coding sequence is TGTGCCAGCAGTTTTTTACAGGGGTTGGAAGCTTTCTTT. The chain carries TRBV27 and TRBJ1-1; 7 positions agree with TRBD1. CDR1 and CDR2 from the germline V gene are MNHEY and SMNVEV (reference sequence). The ends lost 3 bases at V and 8 bases at J; junction bases unmatched: 6. The CDR3 spans 13 residues.

The rearrangement joins TRBV6-5 to TRBJ2-5; TRBD1 is a possible D gene (6 bases). Per the germline V gene, CDR1 is MNHEY and CDR2 is SVGAGI. The CDR3 runs 15 residues. Deletions cut 6 bases from V and 4 bases from J, with 18 bases between. CDR3 in DNA: TGTGCCAGCAGCCCCGGTTGGGAAGGGGGAGAGACCCAGTACTTC. Encoded protein: CASSPGWEGGETQYF.

The chain links TRBV11-2 to TRBJ2-3, with D unclear. This CDR3 has 15 residues. V was pared by 1 base and J by 1 base, with 9 bases between. Germline loops: CDR1 SGHAT, CDR2 FQNNGV. The CDR3 nucleotides read TGTGCCAGCAGCTTAGTAACTGGGGGCACAGATACGCAGTATTTT. Its protein product is CASSLVTGGTDTQYF.

The rearrangement joins TRBV9 to TRBJ1-3, with D possibly TRBD1 on 5 matching bases. V shed 5 bases and J shed 11 bases, with 17 bases lying between them. The V gene's germline CDR1 is SGDLS and CDR2 YYNGEE. This CDR3 has 13 residues. This CDR3 is CASRAAGRTAIYF. The CDR3 coding sequence is TGTGCCAGCAGAGCCGCGGGGCGGACCGCCATATATTTT.

J is TRBJ1-1 and V is TRBV11-2; D is ambiguous. The CDR3 runs to 13 residues. The V end lost 5 bases, the J end lost 4 bases, and 11 bases lay between the germline ends. Germline CDR1 SGHAT, CDR2 FQNNGV. This chain's CDR3 is CASSPNPATEAFF. The DNA for the CDR3 is TGTGCCAGCAGCCCCAATCCCGCCACTGAAGCTTTCTTT.

This clone was counted a single time. The chain joins TRBV5-8 to TRBJ2-3; 7 nucleotides line up with TRBD2. The CDR3 consists of 15 residues. Germline V lookup: CDR1 SGHTS, CDR2 YDEGEE. V shed 3 bases, J shed 4 bases, and the junction held 8 bases outside the gene matches. This CDR3 is CASSSGLVAPDTQYF. The CDR3 bases are TGTGCCAGCAGCTCAGGACTAGTCGCCCCAGATACGCAGTATTTT.

The gene calls are TRBV6-1 and TRBJ2-2, with D perhaps matching TRBD2 (6 bases). This CDR3 is built from 13 residues. V was shortened by 8 bases and J by 4 bases, with 11 bases between the two germline ends. Germline CDR1 is MNHNS and CDR2 is SASEGT. The chain's CDR3 is CASDRETTGELFF. The CDR3, as DNA: TGTGCCAGCGACCGGGAGACCACCGGGGAGCTGTTTTTT.

The chain recombines TRBV28 with TRBJ2-3; a weak D match, TRBD1 (6 bases). The length of the CDR3 is 15 residues. The ends were cut back, 6 bases at V and 2 bases at J, with 15 bases in the middle. Per the germline V gene, CDR1 is MDHEN and CDR2 is SYDVKM. CDR3 bases: TGTGCCAGCAGGTTCCGGGACACCTTCACAGATACGCAGTATTTT. Its protein product is CASRFRDTFTDTQYF.

J is TRBJ2-1 and V is TRBV28; no clear D. This CDR3 has 14 amino acids. The germline V and J ends were trimmed by 8 bases and 1 base, with 12 bases remaining between them. CDR1 MDHEN and CDR2 SYDVKM come from the germline V gene. CDR3 DNA sequence: TGTGCCAGCGAGGAGAGGCCTTCCTACAATGAGCAGTTCTTC. This codes for CASEERPSYNEQFF.

This sequence joins TRBV28 and TRBJ2-1; D may be TRBD1 (6 bases). The germline V gene encodes CDR1 MDHEN and CDR2 SYDVKM. V was trimmed by 6 bases and J by 6 bases, leaving 12 bases between them. The CDR3 runs 13 residues. This CDR3 is CASRQTGSNEQFF. The CDR3 bases are TGTGCCAGCAGACAAACAGGGTCCAATGAGCAGTTCTTC.

The genes are TRBV5-6 and TRBJ2-5; 8 bases match TRBD2. The length of the CDR3 is 15 residues. V lost 4 bases to trimming and J lost 1 base; unmatched junction nucleotides: 6. Per germline, CDR1 SGHDT and CDR2 YYEEEE. In DNA form, the CDR3 reads TGTGCCAGCAGCGGTTTAGCGGGGTTCCAAGAGACCCAGTACTTC. Translation gives CASSGLAGFQETQYF. The whole variable domain, filled in from reference TRBV5-6 and TRBJ2-5, reads DAGVTQSPTHLIKTRGQQVTLRCSPKSGHDTVSWYQQALGQGPQFIFQYYEEEERQRGNFPDRFSGHQFPNYSSELNVNALLLGDSALYLCASSGLAGFQETQYFGPGTRLLVL.

This sequence joins TRBV5-4 and TRBJ2-7; a weak D match, TRBD2 (6 bases). Germline V gene data show CDR1 as SGHNT and CDR2 as YYREEE (reference sequence). The CDR3 consists of 13 residues. Trimming shortened V by 2 bases and J by 2 bases, and 8 bases separated the two germline ends. CDR3 nucleotide sequence: TGTGCCAGCAGCTTTTGGGGGGCCTACGAGCAGTACTTC. Translation: CASSFWGAYEQYF. The full variable domain, completed using reference TRBV5-4 and TRBJ2-7, is ETGVTQSPTHLIKTRGQQVTLRCSSQSGHNTVSWYQQALGQGPQFIFQYYREEENGRGNFPPRFSGLQFPNYSSELNVNALELDDSALYLCASSFWGAYEQYFGPGTRLTVT.

CDR3 DNA: TGTGCCAGCACCCCGGGACCGTCGATTTACGAGCAGTACTTC. This codes for CASTPGPSIYEQYF. The chain uses TRBV9 and TRBJ2-7; D may correspond to TRBD1 or TRBD2 (5 bases each). Trimming took 6 bases from V and 4 from J, leaving 17 bases between them. Per germline, CDR1 SGDLS and CDR2 YYNGEE. CDR3 length equals 14 residues.

This clone was observed once. This rearrangement joins TRBV6-5 to TRBJ1-4, with 7 bases matching TRBD1. Losses at the gene ends were 6 bases for V and 4 bases for J; bases not matched to a gene: 5. Germline V lookup: CDR1 MNHEY, CDR2 SVGAGI. The CDR3 length is 14 residues. The CDR3 reads CASSPGQYNEKLFF. The CDR3 DNA reads TGTGCCAGCAGCCCGGGACAGTATAATGAAAAACTGTTTTTT.